Below, 5 T cell receptor beta chains from the same sample are listed, as sequenced in a study of regulatory T cells in long-lasting Graves disease. In building TCR beta libraries, iRepertoire HTBI primers were used together with Arm-PCR of CDR3 regions. TCRdb itself ran the multiplex PCR reads through MiXCR, one entry per CDR3 protein. Among hundreds of thousands of distinct CDR3 sequences, approximately 23% were seen once, and the ten largest hold around 13%. Time point reported: persistent/refractory GD, antithyroid drugs over 5 years with positive TRAb. Extracted RNA from PBMCs served as the source of the TCR library. This material consisted of peripheral blood mononuclear cells (PBMCs), taken when the disease was refractory, from a patient treated with antithyroid drugs. The source is a female donor with Graves disease.

This clonotype occurred many times. The J gene is TRBJ2-5, the V gene TRBV28; TRBD1 might be the D (6 bases). The V end was cut by 6 bases, the J end by 3 bases, with 20 bases between. The CDR3 has 16 amino acids. The germline V gene encodes CDR1 MDHEN and CDR2 SYDVKM. CDR3 in DNA: TGTGCCAGCAGCCCAACGGTCAGGGGTGCGAAAGAGACCCAGTACTTC. Encoded protein: CASSPTVRGAKETQYF.

V usage is TRBV5-1 and J usage is TRBJ2-2; 8 bases are a match to TRBD1. The CDR3 extends over 15 amino acids. Germline CDR1 and CDR2: SGHRS and YFSETQ. Losses at the gene ends were 4 bases for V and 1 base for J; bases not matched to a gene: 3. CDR3 coding DNA: TGCGCCAGCAGCCAGGGACAGGAGAACACCGGGGAGCTGTTTTTT. Its translation is CASSQGQENTGELFF.

This clonotype has a count of ten or more. The chain combines TRBV2 with TRBJ1-5; 9 bases are shared with TRBD1. With V trimmed by 4 bases and J by 6 bases, 7 bases remained unmatched. The CDR3 length is 15 residues. CDR1 is SNHLY and CDR2 is FYNNEI in the germline V gene. CDR3 bases: TGTGCCAGCAGTGCGGGACAGGGAGGTACTCAGCCCCAGCATTTT. This gives the protein CASSAGQGGTQPQHF.

This chain's CDR3 is CAWSLTVTTEAFF. In nucleotides, the CDR3 is TGTGCCTGGAGTCTGACAGTGACCACTGAAGCTTTCTTT. The chain uses TRBV30 and TRBJ1-1, with a weak D call TRBD1 (5 bases). The CDR3 length is 13 residues. V was trimmed by 2 bases and J by 4 bases, leaving 11 bases between them. The germline CDR1 and CDR2 sequences are GTSNPN and SVGIG (reference sequence).

This clonotype was counted many times. The chain combines TRBV2 with TRBJ2-2, with 7 bases that match TRBD1. The germline V gene encodes CDR1 SNHLY and CDR2 FYNNEI. The CDR3 is 15 residues long. J was trimmed by 3 bases and V by 7 bases; bases with no gene match: 8. The CDR3 DNA reads TGTGCCAGCAACCTACAGGGGTGGGACACCGGGGAGCTGTTTTTT. This sequence encodes CASNLQGWDTGELFF.